This T cell receptor (beta chain) was identified in a study of glioma-infiltrating T cells after dendritic cell vaccination. The overall study: Dendritic cell vaccination trial patients had either newly diagnosed or recurrent glioblastoma. Dendritic cells derived from monocytes and pulsed with autologous tumor lysate formed the vaccine. General observations from the study: Higher TCR clonality did not directly relate to longer survival.

TCRB CDR3 was amplified from 2 ug genomic DNA or less. Data came from immunoSEQ multiplex PCR; TCRdb stores just in-frame clones and leaves some out. Among 72,000 or so clones listed, around 90% were seen once. About this clone: Its antigen is not identified.

The time point: after dendritic cell vaccination, including at tumor progression/relapse. This sequence originates from a human donor with glioblastoma. Sample: blood, taken after dendritic cell vaccination.

The CDR3 coding sequence is TGCAGCCAGGGGCTAATTGGCGCCGAGCAGTACTTC. This gives the protein CSQGLIGAEQYF. The chain links TRBV29-1 to TRBJ2-7; D may be TRBD1 (6 bases). CDR3 length: 12 residues. V lost 8 bases and J lost 6, with 17 bases in between. Per germline, CDR1 SQVTM and CDR2 ANQGSEA.